The rows below give T cell receptor beta chains drawn from one sample of a study of vaccination effects on CD4 cells after COVID-19. These receptors' targets are unknown. Profiled with immunoSEQ multiplex PCR; TCRdb holds only in-frame clones, not every one. The sample lists approximately 60,000 clones; nearly 80% were seen once. The sample in question was CD4+ T cells from PBMCs cultured without peptide, obtained after COVID-19 vaccination. Receptor source: a human donor who received a COVID-19 vaccine. Each CDR3 is given with its conserved first and last residue. The order of the fields is clone size, J gene, V gene, D gene, CDR3 protein, CDR3 DNA. The D gene is left open where the match is weak. Rows give clone size only sometimes, using once, few, many, or a class for an expanded clone.

abundance: .; j_gene: TRBJ2-7; v_gene: TRBV6-5; d_gene: TRBD1; CDR3aa: CASRPTGVRYEQYF; CDR3nt: TGTGCCAGCAGGCCGACAGGGGTGCGCTACGAGCAGTACTTC
abundance: .; j_gene: TRBJ1-2; v_gene: TRBV28; d_gene: TRBD1; CDR3aa: CASSSGQFFLNYGYTF; CDR3nt: TGTGCCAGCAGTTCGGGACAGTTCTTCCTTAACTATGGCTACACCTTC
abundance: .; j_gene: TRBJ1-2; v_gene: TRBV7-2; d_gene: .; CDR3aa: CASSLGGLEGGYTF; CDR3nt: TGTGCCAGCAGCTTAGGGGGCCTAGAAGGGGGCTACACCTTC
abundance: .; j_gene: TRBJ1-3; v_gene: TRBV5-3; d_gene: .; CDR3aa: CARSLAPGDNQPTRSGNTIYF; CDR3nt: TGTGCCAGAAGCTTGGCCCCCGGGGACAACCAACCTACGCGCTCTGGAAACACCATATATTTT
abundance: .; j_gene: TRBJ2-5; v_gene: TRBV7-2; d_gene: .; CDR3aa: CASSARGAETQYF; CDR3nt: TGTGCCAGCAGCGCGAGGGGTGCAGAGACCCAGTACTTC
abundance: few; j_gene: TRBJ2-7; v_gene: TRBV18; d_gene: TRBD1; CDR3aa: CASSLSGTGGYEQYF; CDR3nt: TGTGCCAGCTCACTGTCCGGGACAGGGGGCTACGAGCAGTACTTC
abundance: .; j_gene: TRBJ2-3; v_gene: TRBV5-6; d_gene: .; CDR3aa: CASSSYTDTQYF; CDR3nt: TGTGCCAGCAGCTCCTACACAGATACGCAGTATTTT
abundance: .; j_gene: TRBJ2-7; v_gene: TRBV5-6; d_gene: .; CDR3aa: CASSLGLRLDEQYF; CDR3nt: TGTGCCAGCAGCTTGGGACTTCGCTTGGACGAGCAGTACTTC
abundance: .; j_gene: TRBJ2-1; v_gene: TRBV19; d_gene: .; CDR3aa: CASSRGDTYNEQFF; CDR3nt: TGTGCCAGTAGTAGGGGGGACACCTACAATGAGCAGTTCTTC
abundance: few; j_gene: TRBJ1-3; v_gene: TRBV19; d_gene: TRBD1; CDR3aa: CASSPWGQKGNTIYF; CDR3nt: TGTGCCAGTAGTCCCTGGGGACAGAAAGGAAACACCATATATTTT
abundance: .; j_gene: TRBJ1-1; v_gene: TRBV11-2; d_gene: .; CDR3aa: CASSLGGSGGEAFF; CDR3nt: TGTGCCAGCAGCTTAGGAGGGTCCGGCGGCGAAGCTTTCTTT
abundance: .; j_gene: TRBJ1-3; v_gene: TRBV5-1; d_gene: .; CDR3aa: CASSLGSGNTIYF; CDR3nt: TGCGCCAGCAGCTTGGGGAGCGGAAACACCATATATTTT
abundance: few; j_gene: TRBJ1-2; v_gene: TRBV6-4; d_gene: TRBD1; CDR3aa: CASSDSRTGFGYTF; CDR3nt: TGTGCCAGCAGTGACTCGAGGACAGGTTTTGGCTACACCTTC
abundance: .; j_gene: TRBJ1-2; v_gene: TRBV12-3/TRBV12-4; d_gene: TRBD1; CDR3aa: CASTRTGVNGYTF; CDR3nt: TGTGCCAGCACCCGGACAGGGGTGAATGGCTACACCTTC
abundance: .; j_gene: TRBJ2-1; v_gene: TRBV7-6; d_gene: TRBD2; CDR3aa: CASSLAVLAGGNEQFF; CDR3nt: TGTGCCAGCAGCTTAGCGGTCCTAGCGGGCGGTAATGAGCAGTTCTTC
abundance: .; j_gene: TRBJ2-7; v_gene: TRBV7-9; d_gene: .; CDR3aa: CASSVNLIYEQYF; CDR3nt: TGTGCCAGCAGCGTTAACCTTATATACGAGCAGTACTTC
abundance: once; j_gene: TRBJ2-7; v_gene: TRBV15; d_gene: .; CDR3aa: CATSREGGYEQYF; CDR3nt: TGTGCCACCAGCAGAGAGGGCGGCTACGAGCAGTACTTC
abundance: few; j_gene: TRBJ1-2; v_gene: TRBV11-2; d_gene: TRBD1; CDR3aa: CASSLGTGVAGYTF; CDR3nt: TGTGCCAGCAGCTTGGGGACAGGGGTGGCGGGCTACACCTTC
abundance: .; j_gene: TRBJ1-1; v_gene: TRBV5-6; d_gene: .; CDR3aa: CASSLLSAPGAEAFF; CDR3nt: TGTGCCAGCAGCTTACTTTCGGCCCCCGGGGCTGAAGCTTTCTTT
abundance: .; j_gene: TRBJ2-5; v_gene: TRBV18; d_gene: .; CDR3aa: CASRRGQGERETQYF; CDR3nt: TGTGCCAGTCGTCGGGGGCAGGGGGAAAGAGAGACCCAGTACTTC
abundance: .; j_gene: TRBJ2-3; v_gene: TRBV7-9; d_gene: .; CDR3aa: CASSSAGAGSDTQYF; CDR3nt: TGTGCCAGCAGCTCCGCAGGGGCGGGGTCAGATACGCAGTATTTT
abundance: .; j_gene: TRBJ2-1; v_gene: TRBV11-2; d_gene: .; CDR3aa: CASSTSLNNEQFF; CDR3nt: TGTGCCAGCAGCACTTCGCTGAACAATGAGCAGTTCTTC
abundance: .; j_gene: TRBJ2-7; v_gene: TRBV28; d_gene: TRBD1; CDR3aa: CASSRTGMTYEQYF; CDR3nt: TGTGCCAGCAGCCGGACAGGAATGACCTACGAGCAGTACTTC
abundance: .; j_gene: TRBJ1-2; v_gene: TRBV18; d_gene: TRBD1; CDR3aa: CASSPDRGYGYTF; CDR3nt: TGTGCCAGCTCACCAGACAGGGGCTATGGCTACACCTTC
abundance: .; j_gene: TRBJ2-5; v_gene: TRBV6-4; d_gene: TRBD2; CDR3aa: CASSDSGLAGFQETQYF; CDR3nt: TGTGCCAGCAGTGACTCAGGGTTAGCGGGTTTCCAAGAGACCCAGTACTTC
abundance: few; j_gene: TRBJ1-1; v_gene: TRBV11-2; d_gene: TRBD1; CDR3aa: CASGSGQGTFF; CDR3nt: TGTGCCAGCGGTTCGGGACAGGGCACTTTCTTT
abundance: .; j_gene: TRBJ2-5; v_gene: TRBV7-2; d_gene: .; CDR3aa: CASSLSVQYF; CDR3nt: TGTGCCAGCAGCCTTTCCGTCCAGTACTTC
abundance: .; j_gene: TRBJ2-7; v_gene: TRBV28; d_gene: TRBD1; CDR3aa: CASSLMDRVKHEQYF; CDR3nt: TGTGCCAGCAGTTTAATGGACAGGGTGAAGCACGAGCAGTACTTC
abundance: .; j_gene: TRBJ1-4; v_gene: TRBV15; d_gene: TRBD1; CDR3aa: CATSRDDRDHGKLFF; CDR3nt: TGTGCCACCAGCAGAGACGACAGGGATCACGGGAAACTGTTTTTT
abundance: .; j_gene: TRBJ1-4; v_gene: TRBV6-5; d_gene: .; CDR3aa: CASGRRSEKLFF; CDR3nt: TGTGCCAGCGGAAGGCGGTCGGAAAAACTGTTTTTT
abundance: .; j_gene: TRBJ1-5; v_gene: TRBV1; d_gene: .; CDR3aa: CTSSPVGEFNQPQHF; CDR3nt: TGCACCAGCAGCCCCGTGGGGGAGTTTAATCAGCCCCAGCATTTT
abundance: .; j_gene: TRBJ2-4; v_gene: TRBV6-5; d_gene: .; CDR3aa: CASRSDIAKNIQYF; CDR3nt: TGTGCCAGCAGGTCCGATATAGCCAAAAACATTCAGTACTTC
abundance: .; j_gene: TRBJ2-3; v_gene: TRBV2; d_gene: .; CDR3aa: CAADEGPQDTQYF; CDR3nt: TGTGCCGCGGACGAAGGGCCTCAAGATACGCAGTATTTT
abundance: .; j_gene: TRBJ2-1; v_gene: TRBV18; d_gene: TRBD2; CDR3aa: CASSPGLQNEQFF; CDR3nt: TGTGCCAGCTCGCCGGGACTACAGAATGAGCAGTTCTTC
abundance: .; j_gene: TRBJ1-2; v_gene: TRBV28; d_gene: .; CDR3aa: CASRSGPLGYTF; CDR3nt: TGTGCCAGCAGAAGTGGACCGCTTGGCTACACCTTC
abundance: .; j_gene: TRBJ1-1; v_gene: TRBV14; d_gene: .; CDR3aa: CASSQGHAWGEAFF; CDR3nt: TGTGCCAGCAGCCAGGGACACGCCTGGGGTGAAGCTTTCTTT
abundance: .; j_gene: TRBJ2-1; v_gene: TRBV9; d_gene: .; CDR3aa: CASSVGAQGGYNEQFF; CDR3nt: TGTGCCAGCAGCGTAGGTGCCCAGGGAGGTTACAATGAGCAGTTCTTC
abundance: once; j_gene: TRBJ2-7; v_gene: TRBV5-1; d_gene: TRBD2; CDR3aa: CASSPSTSGPYEQYF; CDR3nt: TGCGCCAGCAGCCCCAGCACTAGCGGACCCTACGAGCAGTACTTC
abundance: .; j_gene: TRBJ1-6; v_gene: TRBV18; d_gene: TRBD1; CDR3aa: CASSPIGTGNNSPLHF; CDR3nt: TGTGCCAGCTCACCAATCGGGACAGGGAATAATTCACCCCTCCACTTT
abundance: .; j_gene: TRBJ2-2; v_gene: TRBV5-4; d_gene: .; CDR3aa: CASSHRDTNTGELFF; CDR3nt: TGTGCCAGCAGCCACAGGGATACGAACACCGGGGAGCTGTTTTTT
abundance: .; j_gene: TRBJ2-7; v_gene: TRBV3-1/TRBV3-2; d_gene: .; CDR3aa: CASSQEWHYEQYF; CDR3nt: TGTGCCAGCAGCCAAGAATGGCACTACGAGCAGTACTTC
abundance: .; j_gene: TRBJ1-1; v_gene: TRBV9; d_gene: TRBD1; CDR3aa: CASSALDRGNEAFF; CDR3nt: TGTGCCAGCAGCGCCTTGGACAGGGGGAATGAAGCTTTCTTT
abundance: few; j_gene: TRBJ1-2; v_gene: TRBV6-5; d_gene: .; CDR3aa: CASSYRISNYGYTF; CDR3nt: TGTGCCAGCAGTTATCGAATTTCTAACTATGGCTACACCTTC
abundance: .; j_gene: TRBJ2-7; v_gene: TRBV12-3/TRBV12-4; d_gene: .; CDR3aa: CASSSGLEQYF; CDR3nt: TGTGCCAGCAGTTCCGGGTTGGAGCAGTACTTC
abundance: .; j_gene: TRBJ2-3; v_gene: TRBV6-5; d_gene: .; CDR3aa: CASSPNTDTQYF; CDR3nt: TGTGCCAGCAGCCCCAACACAGATACGCAGTATTTT
abundance: .; j_gene: TRBJ1-3; v_gene: TRBV10-3; d_gene: .; CDR3aa: CAISEGQLSGNTIYF; CDR3nt: TGTGCCATCAGTGAGGGGCAGCTCTCTGGAAACACCATATATTTT